This T cell receptor (beta chain) was sequenced in a study of T-cell reconstitution after alpha-beta-depleted transplantation in children. A library of TCRbeta sequences, prepared with unique molecular identifiers, was generated. MiXCR, applied by TCRdb to the PCR reads, yields one record per CDR3 protein. Of 780,000 or so distinct CDR3 sequences in the sample, approximately 15% were seen once. On this clonotype itself: Antigen unknown.

Findings and caveats of the study: Expanded graft clones, several hundred of them, were reportedly the source of alpha-beta T cells about two months after transplant. T-cell counts and diversity were attributed mostly to newly produced T cells one year after transplant.

Germline CDR1 is LNHNV and CDR2 is YYDKDF (reference sequence). V lost 8 bases, J lost 4 bases, and 30 bases lay in between. This CDR3 spans 18 amino acids. This sequence joins TRBV15 and TRBJ2-7, with D tentatively TRBD1 (6 bases). The sample in question was PBMCs, mostly from graft donor cells, obtained 360 days after TCRalphabeta/CD19-depleted stem cell transplant. The sequence was collected from a male patient younger than 18 who had a stem cell transplant for acute lymphoblastic leukemia, so the T cells may come from the graft donor. This CDR3 reads CATGLLGEQGVYPYEQYF. In DNA, the CDR3 is TGTGCCACCGGACTGCTTGGGGAACAGGGAGTGTATCCATACGAGCAGTACTTC.